Listed here are 8 T cell receptor beta chains from one sample, sequenced in a study of beta chain features in type 1 diabetes. What was sequenced were expressed TCRB transcripts, since all of the isolated RNA had been reverse transcribed. Clones were sequenced by immunoSEQ multiplex PCR, and TCRdb holds only the in-frame ones, with some missing. The sample holds around 500,000 clones, 30% seen once. The sequenced material came from naive CD4+ T cells from blood. The receptors here all came from a young man in good health.

The chain is built from TRBV10-3 and TRBJ2-1; TRBD1 agrees at 9 bases. Germline-derived CDR1 and CDR2 are ENHRY and SYGVKD. The CDR3 is made up of 16 amino acids. V trimming: 0 bases; J trimming: 7 bases; junction bases outside the gene matches: 7. CDR3: CAISESGTGRGNEQFF. The CDR3 DNA is TGTGCCATCAGTGAGTCGGGGACAGGGCGAGGGAATGAGCAGTTCTTC.

This chain links TRBV4-1 with TRBJ2-2; 7 bases are shared with TRBD1. Trimming took 1 base from V and 4 from J; bases not matched to a gene: 3. This CDR3 has 15 residues. Germline CDR1 MGHRA, CDR2 YSYEKL. The CDR3 nucleotides read TGCGCCAGCAGCCAAGGACAGGGCATCACCGGGGAGCTGTTTTTT. This gives the protein CASSQGQGITGELFF.

V and J are TRBV30 and TRBJ1-5; D remains ambiguous. Between the trimmed V and J ends, which lost 2 bases and 5 bases, there was a span of 10 bases. This CDR3 spans 13 amino acids. Germline assignment: CDR1 GTSNPN and CDR2 SVGIG (reference sequence). The CDR3 DNA is TGTGCCTGGAGTTCGGGGTATCATCAGCCCCAGCATTTT. The encoded protein is CAWSSGYHQPQHF.

The V call is TRBV7-2, the J call TRBJ2-7; 8 nucleotides align to TRBD2. Germline lookup yields CDR1 SGHTA and CDR2 FQGNSA. V lost 7 bases to trimming and J lost 3 bases; unmatched junction nucleotides: 8. The CDR3 has 14 residues. The DNA for the CDR3 is TGTGCCAGCACCAGCGTGGCGGGGGGCTACGAGCAGTACTTC. This translates into CASTSVAGGYEQYF.

This clone has only a few counts. CDR3 sequence reads: CASSAENYGYTF. CDR3 bases: TGTGCCAGCAGCGCCGAGAACTATGGCTACACCTTC. This chain links TRBV7-9 with TRBJ1-2; D gene ambiguous. CDR1 is SEHNR, CDR2 FQNEAQ, per germline (reference sequence). V was pared by 5 bases and J by 2 bases, with 6 bases between. This CDR3 has 12 amino acids.

This clone has only a few counts. The J gene is TRBJ2-3, the V gene TRBV7-7, with D perhaps matching TRBD1 (5 bases). Germline V gene sequence: CDR1 SSHAT, CDR2 FNYEAQ (reference sequence). Trimming pared 6 bases from V and 3 bases from J, leaving 10 bases between. The CDR3 has 13 amino acids. CDR3 residues: CASSQDRTDTQYF. The CDR3 DNA sequence: TGTGCCAGCAGTCAAGACAGAACAGATACGCAGTATTTT. Filled out from reference TRBV7-7 and TRBJ2-3, the complete variable domain reads GAGVSQSPRYKVTKRGQDVTLRCDPISSHATLYWYQQALGQGPEFLTYFNYEAQPDKSGLPSDRFSAERPEGSISTLTIQRTEQRDSAMYRCASSQDRTDTQYFGPGTRLTVL.

In the case of this clone: Other DNA sequences in this sample translate to the same CDR3. The rearrangement uses TRBV30 and TRBJ1-5, with no clear D. Germline V gene lookup returns CDR1 GTSNPN and CDR2 SVGIG (reference sequence). There are 14 residues in the CDR3. Deletions cut 1 base from V and 4 bases from J, with 11 bases between. CDR3 loop: CAWSADGLNQPQHF. The CDR3 DNA sequence: TGTGCCTGGAGTGCGGACGGACTAAATCAGCCCCAGCATTTT.

The J gene is TRBJ2-1, the V gene TRBV7-8; 8 nucleotides match TRBD1. V gave up 5 bases and J gave up 15 bases; unmatched junction bases: 6. Germline V gene sequence: CDR1 SGHVS, CDR2 FQNEAQ. CDR3 size: 11 residues. The CDR3 region is CASSLRDRLFF. The CDR3 coding sequence is TGTGCCAGCAGCCTCCGGGACAGGTTGTTCTTC.